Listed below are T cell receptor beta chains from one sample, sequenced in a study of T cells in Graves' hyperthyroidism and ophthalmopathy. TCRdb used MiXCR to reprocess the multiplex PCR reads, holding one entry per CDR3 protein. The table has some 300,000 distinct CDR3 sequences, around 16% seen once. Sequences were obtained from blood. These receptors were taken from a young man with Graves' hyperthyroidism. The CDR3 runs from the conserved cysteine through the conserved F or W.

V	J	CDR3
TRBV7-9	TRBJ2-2	CASSPGTGVTGELFF
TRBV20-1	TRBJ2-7	CSARGGTSYEQYF
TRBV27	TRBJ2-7	CASSLSGTNLYEQYF
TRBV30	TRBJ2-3	CAWSSPPTGLAADTQYF
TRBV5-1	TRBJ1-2	CASSIGRYGYTF
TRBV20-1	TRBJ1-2	CSARAGQIYGYTF
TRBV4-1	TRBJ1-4	CASSQMSGWEKLFF
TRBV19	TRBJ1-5	CASSPGLNQPQHF
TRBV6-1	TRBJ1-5	CASSEIGNLAQHF
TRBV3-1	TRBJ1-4	CASSQGMVGEKLFF
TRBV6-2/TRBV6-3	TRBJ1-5	CASSYEARTATAPQHF
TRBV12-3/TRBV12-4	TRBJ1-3	CASNDQGSGNTIYF
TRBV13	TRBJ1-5	CASSLGRRGNQPQHF
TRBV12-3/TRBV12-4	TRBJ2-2	CASIPEGATGELFF
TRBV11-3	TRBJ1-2	CASSLEGSPYGYTF
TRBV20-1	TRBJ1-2	CSARQEAYGYTF
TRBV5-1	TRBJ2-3	CASSDGSSADTRYF
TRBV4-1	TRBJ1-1	CASSHTGGRTEAFF
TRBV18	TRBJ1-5	CASSPLGVRDQPQHF
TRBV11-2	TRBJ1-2	CASSPLGLHYSYTF
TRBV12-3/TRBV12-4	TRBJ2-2	CASSFGAVAGELFF
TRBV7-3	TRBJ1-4	CASSFGSSGEKLFF
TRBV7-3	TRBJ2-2	CASSVPKGGGLSTGELFF
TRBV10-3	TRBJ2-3	CAISDIGGVTDTQYF
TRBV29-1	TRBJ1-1	CSAGQGAENTEAFF
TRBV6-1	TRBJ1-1	CASIRTGEVTEAFF
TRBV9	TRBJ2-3	CASSLAVMDTQYF
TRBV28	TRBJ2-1	CASSTPGLAHDEQFF
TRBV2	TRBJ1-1	CASRGGTGRTEAFF
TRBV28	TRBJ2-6	CASSFPPLGANVLTF
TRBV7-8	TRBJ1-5	CASSLTGGISNQPQHF
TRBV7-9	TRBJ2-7	CASSLGGADYEQYF
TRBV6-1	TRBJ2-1	CASSRSPSSYNEQFF
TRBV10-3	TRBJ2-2	CAIRLGDTNAGELFF